The 2 T cell receptor beta chains below all came from one sample that was sequenced in a study of T cells in Graves' hyperthyroidism and ophthalmopathy. Researchers amplified the TCR beta CDR3 regions from RNA transcripts. TCR CDR3 underwent first-round RT-PCR with the HTBI primer set. TCRdb itself ran the multiplex PCR reads through MiXCR, one entry per CDR3 protein. The sample has around 190,000 distinct CDR3 sequences; approximately 15% are singletons. The specimen sequenced was blood. These receptors all stem from a woman in her forties or fifties with Graves' hyperthyroidism.

The chain couples TRBV28 to TRBJ2-7; a possible D gene is TRBD2 (7 bases). From germline, CDR1 is MDHEN and CDR2 SYDVKM. This CDR3 contains 13 residues. V lost 7 bases, J lost 3 bases, and 13 bases lay in between. In DNA, the CDR3 is TGTGCCAGCAATGGGGGGGCTCTCTACGAGCAGTACTTC. Its translation is CASNGGALYEQYF.

This clonotype was counted at least ten times. The chain uses TRBV28 and TRBJ2-7, with D perhaps assigned TRBD1 or TRBD2 (5 bases each). Germline values: CDR1 MDHEN, CDR2 SYDVKM. The germline V and J ends were trimmed by 11 bases and 6 bases, with 20 bases remaining between them. The CDR3 has 13 amino acids. CDR3 residues: CAASPPGPIEQYF. Written as DNA, the CDR3 is TGTGCCGCCTCCCCCCCGGGGCCGATCGAGCAGTACTTC. Looking up the rest from reference TRBV28 and TRBJ2-7 gives the full variable domain: DVKVTQSSRYLVKRTGEKVFLECVQDMDHENMFWYRQDPGLGLRLIYFSYDVKMKEKGDIPEGYSVSREKKERFSLILESASTNQTSMYLCAASPPGPIEQYFGPGTRLTVT.